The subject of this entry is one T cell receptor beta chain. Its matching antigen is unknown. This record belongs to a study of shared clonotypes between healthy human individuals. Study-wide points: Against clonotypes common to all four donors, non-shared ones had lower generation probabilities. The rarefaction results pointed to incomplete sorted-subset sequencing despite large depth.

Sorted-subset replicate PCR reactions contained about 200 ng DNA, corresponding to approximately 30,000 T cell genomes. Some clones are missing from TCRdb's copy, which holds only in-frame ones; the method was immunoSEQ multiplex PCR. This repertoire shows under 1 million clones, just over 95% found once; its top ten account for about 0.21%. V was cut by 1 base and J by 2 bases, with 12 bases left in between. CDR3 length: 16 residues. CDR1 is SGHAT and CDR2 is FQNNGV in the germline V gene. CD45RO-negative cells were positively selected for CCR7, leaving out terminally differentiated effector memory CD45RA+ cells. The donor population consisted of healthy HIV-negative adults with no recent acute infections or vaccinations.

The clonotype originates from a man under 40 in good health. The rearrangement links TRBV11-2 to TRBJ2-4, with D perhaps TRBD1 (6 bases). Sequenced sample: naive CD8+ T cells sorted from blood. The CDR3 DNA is TGTGCCAGCAGCTTAGTTACAGGGATGCCCAAAAACATTCAGTACTTC. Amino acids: CASSLVTGMPKNIQYF.